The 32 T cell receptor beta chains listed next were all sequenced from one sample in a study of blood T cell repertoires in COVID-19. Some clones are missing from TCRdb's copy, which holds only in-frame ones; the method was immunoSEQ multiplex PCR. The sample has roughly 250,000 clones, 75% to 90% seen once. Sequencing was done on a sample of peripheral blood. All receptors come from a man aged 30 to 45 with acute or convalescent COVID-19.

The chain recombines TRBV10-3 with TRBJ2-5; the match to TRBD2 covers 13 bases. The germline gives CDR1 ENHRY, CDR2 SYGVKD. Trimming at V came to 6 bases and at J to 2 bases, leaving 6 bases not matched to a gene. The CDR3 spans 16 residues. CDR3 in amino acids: CAISHGLAGDQETQYF. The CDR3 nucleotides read TGTGCCATCAGCCATGGACTAGCGGGGGATCAAGAGACCCAGTACTTC.

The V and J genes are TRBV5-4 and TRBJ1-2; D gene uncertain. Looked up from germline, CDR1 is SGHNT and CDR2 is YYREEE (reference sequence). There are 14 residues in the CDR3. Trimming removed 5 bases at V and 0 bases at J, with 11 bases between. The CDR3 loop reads CASSTDNANYGYTF. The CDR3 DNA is TGTGCCAGCAGTACCGACAACGCTAACTATGGCTACACCTTC.

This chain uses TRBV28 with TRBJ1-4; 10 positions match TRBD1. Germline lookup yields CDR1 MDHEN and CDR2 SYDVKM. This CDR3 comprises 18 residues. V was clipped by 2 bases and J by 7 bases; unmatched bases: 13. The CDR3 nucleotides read TGTGCCAGCAGTTTACTTTTTAGTGTAGGGACAGGGGTTGAAAAACTGTTTTTT. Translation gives CASSLLFSVGTGVEKLFF.

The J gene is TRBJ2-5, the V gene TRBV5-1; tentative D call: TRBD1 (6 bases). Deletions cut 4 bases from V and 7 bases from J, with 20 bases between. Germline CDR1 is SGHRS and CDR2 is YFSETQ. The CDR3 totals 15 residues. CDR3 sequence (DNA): TGCGCCAGCAGCCACCTACAGGGACCAAGAGGGACCCAGTACTTC. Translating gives CASSHLQGPRGTQYF. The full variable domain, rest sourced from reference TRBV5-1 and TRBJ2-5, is KAGVTQTPRYLIKTRGQQVTLSCSPISGHRSVSWYQQTPGQGLQFLFEYFSETQRNKGNFPGRFSGRQFSNSRSEMNVSTLELGDSALYLCASSHLQGPRGTQYFGPGTRLLVL.

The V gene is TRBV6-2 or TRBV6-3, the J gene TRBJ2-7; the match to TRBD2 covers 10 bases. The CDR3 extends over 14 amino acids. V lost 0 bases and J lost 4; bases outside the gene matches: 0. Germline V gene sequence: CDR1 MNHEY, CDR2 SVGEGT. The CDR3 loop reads CASSYSTSGYEQYF. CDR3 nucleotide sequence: TGTGCCAGCAGTTACTCGACTAGCGGGTACGAGCAGTACTTC.

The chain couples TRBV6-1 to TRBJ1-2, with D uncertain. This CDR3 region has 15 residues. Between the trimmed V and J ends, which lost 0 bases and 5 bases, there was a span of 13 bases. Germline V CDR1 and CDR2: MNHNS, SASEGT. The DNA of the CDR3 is TGTGCCAGCAGTGAAGCAACGGGAAAGATGTATGGCTACACCTTC. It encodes CASSEATGKMYGYTF.

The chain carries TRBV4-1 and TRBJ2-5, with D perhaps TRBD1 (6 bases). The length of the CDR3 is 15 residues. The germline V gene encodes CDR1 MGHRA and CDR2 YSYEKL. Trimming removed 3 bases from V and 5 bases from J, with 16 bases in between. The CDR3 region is CASSHPGQQGETQYF. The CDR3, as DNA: TGCGCCAGCAGCCATCCGGGACAACAAGGGGAGACCCAGTACTTC.

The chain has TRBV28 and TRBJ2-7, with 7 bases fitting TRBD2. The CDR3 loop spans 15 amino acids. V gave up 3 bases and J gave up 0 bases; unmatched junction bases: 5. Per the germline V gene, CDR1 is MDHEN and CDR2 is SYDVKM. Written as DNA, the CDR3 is TGTGCCAGCAGTTTCGGGGGGACTCACTCCTACGAGCAGTACTTC. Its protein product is CASSFGGTHSYEQYF.

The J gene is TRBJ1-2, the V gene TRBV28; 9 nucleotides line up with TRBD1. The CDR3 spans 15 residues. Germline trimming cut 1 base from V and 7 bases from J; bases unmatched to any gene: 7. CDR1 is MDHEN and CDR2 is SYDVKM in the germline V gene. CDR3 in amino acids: CASSLSGQGPIGYTF. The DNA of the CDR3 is TGTGCCAGCAGTTTATCCGGACAGGGGCCTATTGGCTACACCTTC.

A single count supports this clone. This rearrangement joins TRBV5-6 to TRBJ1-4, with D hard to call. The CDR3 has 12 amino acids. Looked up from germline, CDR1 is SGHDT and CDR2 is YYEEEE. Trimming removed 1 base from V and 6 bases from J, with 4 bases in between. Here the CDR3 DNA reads TGTGCCAGCAGCTTGTCGGATGAAAAACTGTTTTTT. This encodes CASSLSDEKLFF.

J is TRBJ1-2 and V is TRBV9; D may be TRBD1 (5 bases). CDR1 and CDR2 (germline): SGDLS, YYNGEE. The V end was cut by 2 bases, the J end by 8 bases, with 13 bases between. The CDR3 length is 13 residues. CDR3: CASSVQGLGGYTF. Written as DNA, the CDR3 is TGTGCCAGCAGCGTTCAGGGATTAGGGGGCTACACCTTC.

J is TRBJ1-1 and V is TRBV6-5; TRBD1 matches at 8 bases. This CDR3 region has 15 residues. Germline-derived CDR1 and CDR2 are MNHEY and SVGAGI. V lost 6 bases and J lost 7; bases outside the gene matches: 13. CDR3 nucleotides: TGTGCCAGCAGCTATCCGGGACAGGCTCCTTATGAAGCTTTCTTT. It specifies CASSYPGQAPYEAFF.

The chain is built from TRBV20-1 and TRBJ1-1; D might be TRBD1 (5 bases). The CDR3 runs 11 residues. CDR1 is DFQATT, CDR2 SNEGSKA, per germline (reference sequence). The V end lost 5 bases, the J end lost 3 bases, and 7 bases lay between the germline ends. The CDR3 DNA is TGCAGTGCTTTAGGGGACACTGAAGCTTTCTTT. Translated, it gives CSALGDTEAFF.

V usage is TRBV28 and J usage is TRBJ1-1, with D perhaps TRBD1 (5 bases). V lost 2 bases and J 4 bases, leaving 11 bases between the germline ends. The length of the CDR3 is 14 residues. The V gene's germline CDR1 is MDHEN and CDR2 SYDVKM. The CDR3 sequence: CASSLARRGTEAFF. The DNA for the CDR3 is TGTGCCAGCAGTTTAGCTAGGAGGGGCACTGAAGCTTTCTTT.

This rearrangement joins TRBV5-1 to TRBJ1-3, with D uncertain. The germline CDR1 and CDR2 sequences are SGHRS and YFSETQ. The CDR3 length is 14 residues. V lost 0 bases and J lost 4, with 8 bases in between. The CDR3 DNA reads TGCGCCAGCAGCTTGGCCCTATCGGGAAACACCATATATTTT. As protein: CASSLALSGNTIYF.

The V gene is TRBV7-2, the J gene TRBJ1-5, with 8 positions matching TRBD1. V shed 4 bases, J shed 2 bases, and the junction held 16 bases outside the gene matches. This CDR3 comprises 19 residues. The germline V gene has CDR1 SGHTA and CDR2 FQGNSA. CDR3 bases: TGTGCCAGCAGCTCAACAAGGATCAAGGACAGGGCTGGCAATCAGCCCCAGCATTTT. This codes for CASSSTRIKDRAGNQPQHF.

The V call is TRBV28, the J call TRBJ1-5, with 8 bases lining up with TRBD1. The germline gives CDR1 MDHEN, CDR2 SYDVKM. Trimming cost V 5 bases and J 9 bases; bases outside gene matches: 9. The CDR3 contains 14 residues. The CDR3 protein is CASSPRTGLLPQHF. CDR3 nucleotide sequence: TGTGCCAGCAGTCCCCGGACAGGGCTTCTGCCCCAGCATTTT.

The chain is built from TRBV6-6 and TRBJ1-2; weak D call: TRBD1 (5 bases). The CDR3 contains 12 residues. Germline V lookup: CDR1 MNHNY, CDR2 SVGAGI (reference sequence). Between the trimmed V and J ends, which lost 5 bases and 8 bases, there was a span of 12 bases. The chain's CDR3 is CASSVQGGGYTF. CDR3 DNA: TGTGCCAGCAGTGTCCAGGGTGGGGGCTACACCTTC.

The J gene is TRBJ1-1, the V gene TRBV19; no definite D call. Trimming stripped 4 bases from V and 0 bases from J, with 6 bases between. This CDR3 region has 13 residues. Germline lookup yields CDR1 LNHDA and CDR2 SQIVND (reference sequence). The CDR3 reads CASSTDMNTEAFF. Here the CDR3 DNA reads TGTGCCAGTAGTACAGATATGAACACTGAAGCTTTCTTT. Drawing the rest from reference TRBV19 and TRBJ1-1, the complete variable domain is DGGITQSPKYLFRKEGQNVTLSCEQNLNHDAMYWYRQDPGQGLRLIYYSQIVNDFQKGDIAEGYSVSREKKESFPLTVTSAQKNPTAFYLCASSTDMNTEAFFGQGTRLTVV.

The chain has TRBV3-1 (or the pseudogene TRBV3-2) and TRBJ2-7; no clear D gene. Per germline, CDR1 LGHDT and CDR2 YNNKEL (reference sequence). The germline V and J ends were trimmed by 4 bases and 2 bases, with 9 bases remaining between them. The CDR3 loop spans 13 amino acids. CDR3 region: CASSPRSAYEQYF. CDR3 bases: TGTGCCAGCAGCCCTCGGAGTGCCTACGAGCAGTACTTC.

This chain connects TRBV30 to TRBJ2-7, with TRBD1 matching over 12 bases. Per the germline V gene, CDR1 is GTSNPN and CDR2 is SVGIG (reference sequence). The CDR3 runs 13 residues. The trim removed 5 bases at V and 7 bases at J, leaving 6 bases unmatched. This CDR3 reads CAWDRDRGQEQYF. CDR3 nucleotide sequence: TGTGCCTGGGACCGGGACAGGGGGCAGGAGCAGTACTTC. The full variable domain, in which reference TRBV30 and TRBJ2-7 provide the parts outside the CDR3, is SQTIHQWPATLVQPVGSPLSLECTVEGTSNPNLYWYRQAAGRGLQLLFYSVGIGQISSEVPQNLSASRPQDRQFILSSKKLLLSDSGFYLCAWDRDRGQEQYFGPGTRLTVT.

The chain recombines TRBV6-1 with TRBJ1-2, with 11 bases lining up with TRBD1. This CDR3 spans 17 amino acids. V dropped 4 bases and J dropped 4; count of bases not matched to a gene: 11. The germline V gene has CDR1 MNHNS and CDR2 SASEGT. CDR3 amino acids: CASSGWTGGDGGYGYTF. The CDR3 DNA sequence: TGTGCCAGCAGTGGGTGGACAGGGGGCGACGGGGGCTATGGCTACACCTTC.

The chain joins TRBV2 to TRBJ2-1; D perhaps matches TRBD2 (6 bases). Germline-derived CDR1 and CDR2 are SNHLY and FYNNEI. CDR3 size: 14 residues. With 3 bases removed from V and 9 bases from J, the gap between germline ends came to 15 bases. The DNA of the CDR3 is TGTGCCAGCAGTGAGGAGGGACGGTTAGGTGAGCAGTTCTTC. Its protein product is CASSEEGRLGEQFF.

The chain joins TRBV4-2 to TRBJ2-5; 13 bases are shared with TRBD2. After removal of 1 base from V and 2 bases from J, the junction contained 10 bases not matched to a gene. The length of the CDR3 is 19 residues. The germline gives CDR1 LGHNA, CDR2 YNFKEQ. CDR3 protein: CASSQVLTSGGASQETQYF. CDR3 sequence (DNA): TGTGCCAGCAGCCAAGTCCTAACTAGCGGGGGGGCAAGTCAAGAGACCCAGTACTTC.

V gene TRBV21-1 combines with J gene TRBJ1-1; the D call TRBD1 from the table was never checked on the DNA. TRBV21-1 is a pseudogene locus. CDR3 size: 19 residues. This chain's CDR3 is CASSKQDLIGTGARTEAFF. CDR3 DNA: TGTGCCAGCAGCAAACAAGATTTAATAGGGACAGGGGCTCGGACTGAAGCTTTCTTT.

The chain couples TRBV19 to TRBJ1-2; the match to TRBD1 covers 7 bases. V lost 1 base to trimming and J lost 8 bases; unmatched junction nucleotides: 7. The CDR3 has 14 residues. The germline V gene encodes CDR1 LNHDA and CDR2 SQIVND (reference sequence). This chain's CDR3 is CASSIGFGTVGYTF. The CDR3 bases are TGTGCCAGTAGTATAGGGTTCGGGACAGTAGGCTACACCTTC.

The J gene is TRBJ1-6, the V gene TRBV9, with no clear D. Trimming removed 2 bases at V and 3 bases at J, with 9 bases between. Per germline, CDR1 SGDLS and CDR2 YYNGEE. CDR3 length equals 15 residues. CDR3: CASSVRGNYNSPLHF. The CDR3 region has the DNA TGTGCCAGCAGCGTTCGGGGAAACTATAATTCACCCCTCCACTTT.

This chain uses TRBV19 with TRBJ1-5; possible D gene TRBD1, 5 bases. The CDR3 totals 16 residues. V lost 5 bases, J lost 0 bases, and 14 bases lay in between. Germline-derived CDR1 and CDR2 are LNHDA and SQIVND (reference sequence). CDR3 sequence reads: CASSARQPISNQPQHF. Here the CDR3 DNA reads TGTGCCAGTAGTGCTAGACAGCCGATTAGCAATCAGCCCCAGCATTTT.

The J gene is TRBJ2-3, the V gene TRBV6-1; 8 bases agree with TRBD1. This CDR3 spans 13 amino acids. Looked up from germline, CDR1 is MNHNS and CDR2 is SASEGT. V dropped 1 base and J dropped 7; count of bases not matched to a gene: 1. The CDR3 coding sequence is TGTGCCAGCAGTGAAGGACAGGGGAATACGCAGTATTTT. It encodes CASSEGQGNTQYF.

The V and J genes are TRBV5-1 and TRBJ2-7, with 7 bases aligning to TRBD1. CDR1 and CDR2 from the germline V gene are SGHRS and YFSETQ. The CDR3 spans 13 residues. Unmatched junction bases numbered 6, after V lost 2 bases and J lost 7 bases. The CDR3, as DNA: TGCGCCAGCAGCTTTAGAGAACAGGGGGAGCAGTACTTC. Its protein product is CASSFREQGEQYF.

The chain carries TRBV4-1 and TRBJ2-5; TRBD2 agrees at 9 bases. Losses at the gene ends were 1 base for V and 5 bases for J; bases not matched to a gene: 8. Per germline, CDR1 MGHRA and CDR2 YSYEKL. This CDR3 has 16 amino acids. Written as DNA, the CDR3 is TGCGCCAGCAGCCAAGGCGCGGGGGGGCCTGTGGAGACCCAGTACTTC. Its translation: CASSQGAGGPVETQYF.

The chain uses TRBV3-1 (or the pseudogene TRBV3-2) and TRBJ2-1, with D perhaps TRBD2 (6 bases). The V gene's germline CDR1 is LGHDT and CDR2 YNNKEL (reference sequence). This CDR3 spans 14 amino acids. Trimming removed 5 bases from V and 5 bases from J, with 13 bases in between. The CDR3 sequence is CASSFGLRNNEQFF. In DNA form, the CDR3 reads TGTGCCAGCAGCTTTGGACTAAGGAACAATGAGCAGTTCTTC.